The clone carrying this TCR beta chain showed up many times. The CDR3 runs 14 residues. The germline V and J ends were trimmed by 3 bases and 0 bases, with 8 bases remaining between them. Germline V CDR1 and CDR2: MDHEN, SYDVKM. Method: immunoSEQ multiplex PCR; TCRdb's copy keeps in-frame clones and lacks some. There are about 24,000 clones in the sample, none observed a single time. These data are taken from a study of T cells after posttransplantation cyclophosphamide. The source of this sequence is a woman aged 55 to 70 in good health, CMV-negative, and a related stem cell transplant donor. The chain is built from TRBV28 and TRBJ2-5; the D gene is possibly TRBD2 (6 bases). Sequences were obtained from PBMCs. CDR3 protein: CASSLGGNQETQYF. CDR3 in DNA: TGTGCCAGCAGTTTGGGGGGAAACCAAGAGACCCAGTACTTC.